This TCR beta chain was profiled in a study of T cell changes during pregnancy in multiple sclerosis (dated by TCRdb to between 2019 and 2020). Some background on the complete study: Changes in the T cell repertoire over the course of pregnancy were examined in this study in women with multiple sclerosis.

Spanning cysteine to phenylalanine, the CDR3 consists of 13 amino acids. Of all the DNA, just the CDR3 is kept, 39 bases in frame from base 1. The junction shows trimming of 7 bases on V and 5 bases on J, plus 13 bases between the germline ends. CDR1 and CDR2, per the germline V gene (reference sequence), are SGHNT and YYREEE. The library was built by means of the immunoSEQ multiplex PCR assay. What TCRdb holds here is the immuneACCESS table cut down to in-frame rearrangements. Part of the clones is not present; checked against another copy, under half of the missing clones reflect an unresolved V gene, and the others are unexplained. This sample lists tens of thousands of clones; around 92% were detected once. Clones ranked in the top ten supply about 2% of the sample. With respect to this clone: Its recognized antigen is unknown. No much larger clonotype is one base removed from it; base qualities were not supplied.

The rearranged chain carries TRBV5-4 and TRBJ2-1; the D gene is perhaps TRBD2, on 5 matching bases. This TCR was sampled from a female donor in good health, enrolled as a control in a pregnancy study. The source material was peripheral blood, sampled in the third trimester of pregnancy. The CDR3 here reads CASGTSFDNEQFF. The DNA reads TGTGCCAGCGGCACTAGTTTCGACAATGAGCAGTTCTTC.